These T cell receptor beta chains were read from a single sample in a study of blood T cell repertoires in COVID-19. The method was immunoSEQ multiplex PCR; TCRdb's version includes in-frame clones alone and lacks a portion of them. The table records about 480,000 clones, 70% to 90% of them present only once. The sample was PBMCs or T cells enriched from blood (not recorded which). These receptors originate from a middle-aged woman who had recovered from COVID-19. The CDR3 runs from the conserved cysteine through the conserved F or W. Fields, in order: J gene, D gene, V gene, CDR3 protein, CDR3 DNA. The D gene is left open where the match is weak.

TRBJ2-7,TRBD2,TRBV11-2,CASRRAGTSSYEQYF,TGTGCCAGCAGGCGGGCCGGGACTAGCTCCTACGAGCAGTACTTC
TRBJ2-1,NA,TRBV29-1,CSVPRASTSYNEQFF,TGCAGCGTGCCCAGGGCCTCCACCTCCTACAATGAGCAGTTCTTC
TRBJ2-3,TRBD1,TRBV9,CASSPRQGATDTQYF,TGTGCCAGCAGCCCCCGACAGGGGGCGACAGATACGCAGTATTTT
TRBJ2-7,NA,TRBV24-1,CATSDSTYSYEQYF,TGTGCCACCAGTGATTCCACCTACTCCTACGAGCAGTACTTC
TRBJ2-1,TRBD2,TRBV19,CASKGGAQYNEQFF,TGTGCCAGTAAGGGAGGGGCTCAGTACAATGAGCAGTTCTTC
TRBJ1-1,NA,TRBV6-1,CASSEIRGFTEAFF,TGTGCCAGCAGTGAAATAAGGGGATTCACTGAAGCTTTCTTT
TRBJ1-2,TRBD1,TRBV7-9,CASSPGQAYGYTF,TGTGCCAGCAGCCCAGGACAGGCCTATGGCTACACCTTC
TRBJ1-1,TRBD1,TRBV7-6,CASSPGGTYSEAFF,TGTGCCAGCAGCCCAGGGGGGACATACAGTGAAGCTTTCTTT
TRBJ1-2,NA,TRBV14,CASSQGSGGYTF,TGTGCCAGCAGCCAAGGGTCGGGAGGCTACACCTTC
TRBJ2-3,NA,TRBV5-1,CASSLGREADTQYF,TGCGCCAGCAGCTTGGGCAGGGAGGCAGATACGCAGTATTTT
TRBJ2-7,TRBD1,TRBV5-4,CASSMGQGATAYEQYF,TGTGCCAGCAGCATGGGACAGGGGGCGACCGCCTACGAGCAGTACTTC
TRBJ1-5,TRBD1,TRBV27,CASSFAGTGNQPQHF,TGTGCCAGCAGTTTTGCCGGGACAGGGAATCAGCCCCAGCATTTT
TRBJ2-5,NA,TRBV29-1,CSGTRVETQYF,TGCAGCGGCACCAGGGTCGAGACCCAGTACTTC
TRBJ1-1,TRBD1,TRBV5-4,CASSFGQERTEAFF,TGTGCCAGCAGCTTTGGACAGGAACGCACTGAAGCTTTCTTT